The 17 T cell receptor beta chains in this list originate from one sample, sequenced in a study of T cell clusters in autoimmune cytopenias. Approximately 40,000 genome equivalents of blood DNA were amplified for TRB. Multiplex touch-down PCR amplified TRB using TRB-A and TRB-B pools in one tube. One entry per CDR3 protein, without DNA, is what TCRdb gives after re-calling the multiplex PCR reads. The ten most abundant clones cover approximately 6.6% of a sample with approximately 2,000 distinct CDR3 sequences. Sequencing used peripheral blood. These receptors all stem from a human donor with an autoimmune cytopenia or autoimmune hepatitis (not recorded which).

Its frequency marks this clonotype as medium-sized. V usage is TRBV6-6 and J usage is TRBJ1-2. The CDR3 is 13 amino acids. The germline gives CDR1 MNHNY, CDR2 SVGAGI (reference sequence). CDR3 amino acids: CATLWTLTYGYTF.

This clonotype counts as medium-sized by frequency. The CDR3 sequence: CASSLGTLGELFF. This chain joins TRBV7-2 and TRBJ2-2. This CDR3 contains 13 residues. CDR1 and CDR2 from the germline V gene are SGHTA and FQGNSA.

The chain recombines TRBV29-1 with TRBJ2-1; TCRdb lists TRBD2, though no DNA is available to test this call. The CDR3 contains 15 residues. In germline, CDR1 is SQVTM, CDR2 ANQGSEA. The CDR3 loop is CSVVKRENRYNEQFF.

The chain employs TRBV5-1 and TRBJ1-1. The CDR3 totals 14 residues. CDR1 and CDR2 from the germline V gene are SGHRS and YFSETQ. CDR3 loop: CASSWGGINTEAFF.

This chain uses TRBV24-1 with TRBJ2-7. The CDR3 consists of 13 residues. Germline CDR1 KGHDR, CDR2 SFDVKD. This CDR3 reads CATSDFEQHEQYF.

This CDR3 is CASSPDRAAVYGYTF. The chain carries TRBV12-3 or TRBV12-4 and TRBJ1-2; lacking DNA, the TRBD1 call made by TCRdb goes unchecked. The CDR3 covers 15 residues.

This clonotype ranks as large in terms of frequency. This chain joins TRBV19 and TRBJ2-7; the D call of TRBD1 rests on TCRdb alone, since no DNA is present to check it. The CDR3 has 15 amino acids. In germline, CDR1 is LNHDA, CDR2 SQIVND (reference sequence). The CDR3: CASSIPGRATYEQYF.

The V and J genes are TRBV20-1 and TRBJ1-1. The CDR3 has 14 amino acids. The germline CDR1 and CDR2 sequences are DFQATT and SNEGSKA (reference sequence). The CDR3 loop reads CSANIGRLNTEAFF.

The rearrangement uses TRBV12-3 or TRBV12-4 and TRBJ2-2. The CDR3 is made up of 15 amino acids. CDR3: CASSPQSGNTGELFF.

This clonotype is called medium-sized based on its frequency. CDR3 in amino acids: CASSPRDRGRYNYGYTF. The chain carries TRBV13 and TRBJ1-2; checking the TCRdb D call of TRBD1 is not possible without DNA. Germline CDR1 PRHDT, CDR2 FYEKMQ (reference sequence). The length of the CDR3 is 17 residues.

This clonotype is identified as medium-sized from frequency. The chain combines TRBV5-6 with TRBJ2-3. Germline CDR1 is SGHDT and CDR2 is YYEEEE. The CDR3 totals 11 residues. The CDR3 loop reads CASSLTDTQYF.

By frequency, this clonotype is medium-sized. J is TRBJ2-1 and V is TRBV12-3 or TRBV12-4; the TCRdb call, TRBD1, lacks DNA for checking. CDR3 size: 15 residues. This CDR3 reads CASSLEGGSYNEQFF.

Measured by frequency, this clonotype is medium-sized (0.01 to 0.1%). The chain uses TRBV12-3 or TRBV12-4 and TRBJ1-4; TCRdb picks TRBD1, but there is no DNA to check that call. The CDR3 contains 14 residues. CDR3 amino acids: CASSLDRVNEKLFF.

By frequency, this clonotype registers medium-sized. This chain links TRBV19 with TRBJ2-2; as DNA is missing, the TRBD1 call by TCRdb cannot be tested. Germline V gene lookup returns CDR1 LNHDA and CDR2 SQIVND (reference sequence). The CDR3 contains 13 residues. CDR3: CASRGAGTGELFF.

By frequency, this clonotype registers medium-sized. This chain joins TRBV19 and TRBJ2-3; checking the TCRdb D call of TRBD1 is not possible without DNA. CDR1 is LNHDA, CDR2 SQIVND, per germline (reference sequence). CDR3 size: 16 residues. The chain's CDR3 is CASIPGVGTGLDTQYF.

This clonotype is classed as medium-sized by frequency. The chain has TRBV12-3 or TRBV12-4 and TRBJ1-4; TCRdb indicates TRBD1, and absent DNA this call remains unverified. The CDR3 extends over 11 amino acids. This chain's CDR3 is CASGHGEKLFF.

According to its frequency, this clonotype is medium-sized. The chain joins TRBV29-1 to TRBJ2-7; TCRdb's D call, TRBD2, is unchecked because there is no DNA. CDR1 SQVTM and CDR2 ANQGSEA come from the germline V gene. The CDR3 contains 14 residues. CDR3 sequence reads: CSVEDLGRAPEQYF.